The rows below give T cell receptor beta chains drawn from one sample of a study of molecular identifiers for immune sequencing clone quantification. MiXCR, applied by TCRdb to the PCR reads, yields one record per CDR3 protein. The data contain about 500,000 distinct CDR3 sequences, less than 30% of them seen just once; the ten biggest clones take up under 0.85%. Sequences were obtained from naive CD8+ T cells from blood, with Jurkat cell RNA spiked in. The receptor set was obtained from a human donor in good health. Some libraries in this study had Jurkat cell RNA spiked in. CDR3s include the opening cysteine and the closing phenylalanine or tryptophan. A D gene is named only where the DNA matches it firmly. Clone size is not always given. Where it is, it says once, few, many or a class for expanded clones.

d_call,v_call,j_call,clone_size,cdr3_aa,cdr3_nt
TRBD1,TRBV27,TRBJ2-1,few,CASTGQGYNEQFF,TGTGCCAGCACGGGACAGGGGTACAATGAGCAGTTCTTC
NA,TRBV5-1,TRBJ2-3,NA,CASSLPFSTGATDTQYF,TGCGCCAGCAGTTTGCCTTTTTCGACAGGAGCCACAGATACGCAGTATTTT
TRBD1,TRBV27,TRBJ1-2,many,CASSFGTGDPSGYTF,TGTGCCAGCAGTTTTGGGACAGGGGACCCCTCTGGCTACACCTTC
NA,TRBV15,TRBJ2-3,NA,CATSEPEADTQYF,TGTGCCACCAGCGAGCCAGAGGCAGATACGCAGTATTTT
NA,TRBV6-2/TRBV6-3,TRBJ1-1,many,CASSRGIIEAFF,TGTGCCAGCAGTCGCGGGATCATTGAAGCTTTCTTT
NA,TRBV5-4,TRBJ2-7,few,CASSLAGAGSYEQYF,TGTGCCAGCAGCTTGGCCGGGGCAGGATCCTACGAGCAGTACTTC
NA,TRBV5-3,TRBJ1-1,NA,CACSATGQSIGDTEAFF,TGTGCCTGCAGTGCTACAGGACAGTCAATTGGGGACACTGAAGCTTTCTTT
NA,TRBV11-3,TRBJ2-1,NA,CASSLGRSNEQFF,TGTGCCAGCAGCCTGGGCCGCTCTAATGAGCAGTTCTTC
NA,TRBV7-9,TRBJ2-4,many,CASSSPASTYAKNIQYF,TGTGCCAGCAGCTCGCCCGCATCTACCTACGCCAAAAACATTCAGTACTTC
NA,TRBV5-1,TRBJ2-1,many,CASSLDLGPNEQFF,TGCGCCAGCAGCTTGGATTTAGGGCCTAATGAGCAGTTCTTC
TRBD2,TRBV4-3,TRBJ2-3,many,CASSQDSASGADTQYF,TGCGCCAGCAGCCAAGATTCGGCTAGCGGGGCAGATACGCAGTATTTT
TRBD1,TRBV29-1,TRBJ1-2,many,CSVLDRGNYGYTF,TGCAGCGTGCTCGACAGGGGAAACTATGGCTACACCTTC
TRBD1,TRBV7-9,TRBJ2-5,many,CASSGDRGETQYF,TGTGCCAGCAGCGGTGACAGGGGTGAGACCCAGTACTTC
NA,TRBV5-1,TRBJ2-1,NA,CASRAGRTYNEQFF,TGCGCCAGCAGGGCCGGGCGTACGTACAATGAGCAGTTCTTC
NA,TRBV6-6,TRBJ1-5,many,CASSYAEQPQHF,TGTGCCAGCAGTTACGCGGAGCAGCCCCAGCATTTT
NA,TRBV7-8,TRBJ1-1,few,CASSSITGNTEAFF,TGTGCCAGCAGCTCCATTACAGGGAACACTGAAGCTTTCTTT
NA,TRBV7-9,TRBJ2-7,NA,CASSGSLSYEQYF,TGTGCCAGCAGCGGATCATTGTCCTACGAGCAGTACTTC
NA,TRBV20-1,TRBJ1-1,many,CSTPWGRRLGNTEAFF,TGCAGTACCCCGTGGGGGCGCAGGTTGGGAAACACTGAAGCTTTCTTT
TRBD2,TRBV20-1,TRBJ2-7,NA,CSARVVLAGHYEHYF,TGCAGTGCTAGAGTGGTACTAGCGGGACACTACGAGCATTACTTC
NA,TRBV5-6,TRBJ2-5,NA,CASRGLEETQYF,TGTGCCAGCAGGGGCCTAGAAGAGACCCAGTACTTC
NA,TRBV7-8,TRBJ1-5,many,CASSPGATNQPQHF,TGTGCCAGCAGTCCCGGGGCCACAAATCAGCCCCAGCATTTT
TRBD1,TRBV7-9,TRBJ2-7,NA,CASSDPGQRYQEQYF,TGTGCCAGCAGCGACCCGGGACAGCGGTACCAGGAGCAGTACTTC
NA,TRBV6-5,TRBJ1-1,few,CASSQGKWGYTEAFF,TGTGCCAGCAGTCAGGGGAAATGGGGGTATACTGAAGCTTTCTTT
TRBD1,TRBV10-3,TRBJ2-7,few,CATKRQGPLSYEQYF,TGTGCCACCAAACGACAGGGGCCACTCTCCTACGAGCAGTACTTC
NA,TRBV7-8,TRBJ2-3,many,CASSLEGLHQYF,TGTGCCAGCAGCTTAGAAGGGCTTCACCAGTATTTT
TRBD1,TRBV27,TRBJ2-7,few,CASSLNKQGYEQYF,TGTGCCAGCAGTTTAAACAAACAGGGGTACGAGCAGTACTTC
NA,TRBV6-2/TRBV6-3,TRBJ2-7,few,CASSDRAAGYEQYF,TGTGCCAGCAGTGACCGGGCCGCCGGCTACGAGCAGTACTTC
NA,TRBV28,TRBJ2-1,NA,CASSFSPPARYSYNEQFF,TGTGCCAGCAGTTTTTCCCCTCCCGCCCGATACTCCTACAATGAGCAGTTCTTC
TRBD1,TRBV29-1,TRBJ2-3,NA,CSVEARDRGHKSPPNTQYF,TGCAGCGTTGAGGCCCGGGACAGGGGACATAAGTCCCCCCCAAATACGCAGTATTTT
TRBD1,TRBV7-9,TRBJ2-5,few,CASSSLGGQGSYQETQYF,TGTGCCAGCAGCTCCCTGGGAGGACAGGGCTCGTACCAAGAGACCCAGTACTTC
TRBD1,TRBV30,TRBJ2-1,many,CAWSSGQGAVF,TGTGCCTGGAGTTCTGGACAGGGCGCTGTCTTC
NA,TRBV27,TRBJ2-5,NA,CASSLSRQQETKYF,TGTGCCAGCAGTTTAAGCCGGCAACAAGAGACCAAGTACTTC